What follows are 32 T cell receptor beta chains derived from one specimen sequenced in a study of T cell changes during pregnancy in multiple sclerosis. Some clones are missing from TCRdb's copy, which holds only in-frame ones; the method was immunoSEQ multiplex PCR. The sample lists 58,000 or so clones, about nine tenths occurring once. Sequenced material: peripheral blood, taken in the first trimester of pregnancy. Receptors originate from a female donor with multiple sclerosis, enrolled in a pregnancy study.

This clone appeared a single time. At the DNA level, this CDR3 is encoded by other sequences in the same sample as well. J is TRBJ2-7 and V is TRBV9; 7 positions match TRBD1. Germline CDR1 reads SGDLS; CDR2 reads YYNGEE. Germline trimming cut 0 bases from V and 2 bases from J; bases unmatched to any gene: 2. This CDR3 contains 14 residues. The CDR3 DNA sequence: TGTGCCAGCAGCGTAGATCAGGGGGCCTACGAGCAGTACTTC. Protein: CASSVDQGAYEQYF.

This chain uses TRBV30 with TRBJ1-2; unclear D gene. Trimming removed 5 bases from V and 2 bases from J, with 12 bases in between. The length of the CDR3 is 13 residues. Germline assignment: CDR1 GTSNPN and CDR2 SVGIG (reference sequence). The CDR3 DNA reads TGTGCCTGGGGCGGGGTGTGGAACTATGGCTACACCTTC. This codes for CAWGGVWNYGYTF.

The chain is built from TRBV4-3 and TRBJ2-1; 7 nucleotides align to TRBD1. The V segment lost 1 base and the J segment 7 bases; nucleotides outside the gene matches: 7. Per the germline V gene, CDR1 is LGHNA and CDR2 is YSLEER. CDR3 length: 15 residues. The CDR3, as DNA: TGCGCCAGCAGCCAAGGGACAGGTTCTGGGAATGAGCAGTTCTTC. It specifies CASSQGTGSGNEQFF.

As to this clone: This clone may be a read error of a much larger clone one base away. The same CDR3 can be traced to other DNA sequences in this sample. V and J are TRBV6-1 and TRBJ2-5; the D is unclear. Germline V gives CDR1 MNHNS, CDR2 SASEGT. This CDR3 contains 13 residues. CDR3 DNA sequence: TGTGCCAGCAGTGGTGCGGAACAAGAGACTCAGTACTTC. As protein: CASSGAEQETQYF.

The V gene is TRBV7-9, the J gene TRBJ2-1; D uncertain. The V gene's germline CDR1 is SEHNR and CDR2 FQNEAQ (reference sequence). V was cut by 3 bases and J by 1 base, with 7 bases left in between. The CDR3 is 14 amino acids. The CDR3 loop reads CASSFRGSYNEQFF. For the CDR3, the DNA is TGTGCCAGCAGCTTTCGAGGATCCTACAATGAGCAGTTCTTC.

This sequence joins TRBV9 and TRBJ2-3; 11 bases fit TRBD2. The germline V gene encodes CDR1 SGDLS and CDR2 YYNGEE. The trim removed 2 bases at V and 4 bases at J, leaving 12 bases unmatched. The CDR3 runs to 18 residues. The CDR3 region has the DNA TGTGCCAGCAGCGTGAGGGCGGCTAGCGGGAGGAGTCCAGATACGCAGTATTTT. Amino acid sequence: CASSVRAASGRSPDTQYF.

The chain employs TRBV30 and TRBJ2-7, with 8 bases matching TRBD2. The CDR3 consists of 12 residues. Trimming cost V 5 bases and J 3 bases; bases outside gene matches: 3. Germline CDR1 GTSNPN, CDR2 SVGIG (reference sequence). In nucleotides, the CDR3 is TGTGCCTGGGTAGCGGGATTCTACGAGCAGTACTTC. Its translation: CAWVAGFYEQYF.

CDR3 sequence reads: CASSLGADSGNTIYF. Written as DNA, the CDR3 is TGTGCCAGCAGCTTAGGGGCAGACTCTGGAAACACCATATATTTT. This rearrangement joins TRBV11-3 to TRBJ1-3; D unresolved. V was shortened by 1 base and J by 0 bases, with 7 bases between the two germline ends. From germline, CDR1 is SGHNT and CDR2 YENEEA. The CDR3 spans 15 residues.

This chain uses TRBV7-8 with TRBJ2-1; D possibly corresponds to TRBD1 (5 bases). CDR1 is SGHVS and CDR2 is FQNEAQ in the germline V gene. The V gene lost 4 bases and the J gene lost 7 bases, with 17 bases spanning the gap. This CDR3 is 15 amino acids long. The CDR3 DNA is TGTGCCAGCAGCTCCGTCAGGGAACGAGTGAATGAGCAGTTCTTC. Translation gives CASSSVRERVNEQFF.

This chain connects TRBV27 to TRBJ2-1; D gene unclear. Per germline, CDR1 MNHEY and CDR2 SMNVEV (reference sequence). The germline V and J ends were trimmed by 3 bases and 0 bases, with 9 bases remaining between them. The CDR3 is made up of 15 amino acids. The CDR3 coding sequence is TGTGCCAGCAGTTTCTCTTATAGCTCCTACAATGAGCAGTTCTTC. Its protein is CASSFSYSSYNEQFF.

This chain uses TRBV10-3 with TRBJ1-5; maybe TRBD1 (5 bases). With 0 bases removed from V and 2 bases from J, the gap between germline ends came to 8 bases. Germline-derived CDR1 and CDR2 are ENHRY and SYGVKD. The CDR3 has 15 residues. CDR3 DNA sequence: TGTGCCATCAGTGAGTCTGGGGGGGGCAATCAGCCCCAGCATTTT. It yields the protein CAISESGGGNQPQHF.

This chain links TRBV5-6 with TRBJ1-1; D is unresolved. Germline CDR1 is SGHDT and CDR2 is YYEEEE. Trimming stripped 0 bases from V and 7 bases from J, with 13 bases between. The CDR3 sequence is 14 residues long. The CDR3 coding sequence is TGTGCCAGCAGCTTGGGGTCTGGTGTAGATGAAGCTTTCTTT. Its protein is CASSLGSGVDEAFF.

This clone was seen a few times. The J gene is TRBJ1-1, the V gene TRBV25-1; no definite D call. This CDR3 contains 14 residues. Trimming shortened V by 7 bases and J by 5 bases, and 17 bases separated the two germline ends. Germline assignment: CDR1 MGHDK and CDR2 SYGVNS. The CDR3 region is CASTRSGPKTEAFF. Written as DNA, the CDR3 is TGTGCCAGCACAAGGAGCGGGCCGAAGACTGAAGCTTTCTTT.

The J gene is TRBJ2-7, the V gene TRBV2, with 7 bases that match TRBD2. The CDR3 consists of 14 residues. The V and J ends lost 11 bases and 5 bases, in that order; junction bases with no gene match: 15. Germline assignment: CDR1 SNHLY and CDR2 FYNNEI. Here the CDR3 DNA reads TGTGCCGGGGGTGTGTGGGAGGGCCCCCACGAGCAGTACTTC. It is translated as CAGGVWEGPHEQYF.

The genes are TRBV10-2 and TRBJ2-6, with TRBD2 matching over 8 bases. Trimming at V came to 2 bases and at J to 0 bases, leaving 3 bases not matched to a gene. Germline assignment: CDR1 WSHSY and CDR2 SAAADI. The CDR3 loop spans 17 amino acids. CDR3 in amino acids: CASSEGGGSSGANVLTF. The CDR3 nucleotides read TGCGCCAGCAGTGAGGGCGGGGGGAGCTCTGGGGCCAACGTCCTGACTTTC.

The chain combines TRBV11-1 with TRBJ2-7, with 7 nucleotides matching TRBD1. Looked up from germline, CDR1 is SGHAT and CDR2 is FQDESV (reference sequence). The V gene end was trimmed by 5 bases and the J gene end by 0 bases; junction bases not matched to a gene: 7. The CDR3 length is 15 residues. The DNA of the CDR3 is TGTGCCAGCAGCAGGGGACAGCCAAGCTCCTACGAGCAGTACTTC. Amino acids: CASSRGQPSSYEQYF.

The V call is TRBV7-2, the J call TRBJ2-3, with D possibly matching TRBD1 (6 bases). Trimming shortened V by 2 bases and J by 5 bases, and 20 bases separated the two germline ends. The CDR3 loop spans 17 amino acids. Germline values: CDR1 SGHTA, CDR2 FQGNSA. The CDR3 spells CASSLFTRGGDEDTQYF. CDR3 nucleotides: TGTGCCAGCAGCTTATTCACCCGAGGGGGTGACGAAGATACGCAGTATTTT.

The CDR3 here is CAWSAGSGQPQHF. In DNA, the CDR3 is TGTGCCTGGAGTGCTGGGTCGGGTCAGCCCCAGCATTTT. The chain combines TRBV30 with TRBJ1-5; D remains ambiguous. Germline V gives CDR1 GTSNPN, CDR2 SVGIG (reference sequence). This CDR3 has 13 residues. Trimming took 1 base from V and 6 from J, leaving 10 bases between them.

V and J are TRBV11-2 and TRBJ1-2, with 9 bases matching TRBD1. V shed 4 bases and J 7 bases; nucleotides not matched to a gene: 7. The CDR3 runs 14 residues. Germline V gives CDR1 SGHAT, CDR2 FQNNGV. The CDR3 loop reads CASSSGQGRSGYTF. The CDR3 DNA is TGTGCCAGCAGCTCTGGACAGGGGAGGAGTGGCTACACCTTC.

This chain uses TRBV7-8 with TRBJ2-1; tentatively, D is TRBD1 (5 bases). Between the trimmed V and J ends, which lost 5 bases and 4 bases, there was a span of 9 bases. The CDR3 has 13 residues. Germline CDR1 is SGHVS and CDR2 is FQNEAQ. This CDR3 reads CASSVQVYNEQFF. In DNA form, the CDR3 reads TGTGCCAGCAGCGTACAGGTGTACAATGAGCAGTTCTTC.

This chain uses TRBV5-4 with TRBJ2-7, with D unresolved. This CDR3 has 14 amino acids. Deletions cut 0 bases from V and 3 bases from J, with 10 bases between. The V gene's germline CDR1 is SGHNT and CDR2 YYREEE (reference sequence). The CDR3 DNA is TGTGCCAGCAGCTTGGCCGAGCTAGGCTACGAGCAGTACTTC. Translating gives CASSLAELGYEQYF.

J is TRBJ2-7 and V is TRBV13; D is possibly TRBD2 (5 bases). V lost 5 bases and J 3 bases, leaving 17 bases between the germline ends. CDR1 and CDR2 (germline): PRHDT, FYEKMQ (reference sequence). This CDR3 comprises 15 residues. Written as DNA, the CDR3 is TGTGCCAGCAGCCCACGACACGCAGACTACTACGAGCAGTACTTC. This gives the protein CASSPRHADYYEQYF. The whole variable domain, filled in from reference TRBV13 and TRBJ2-7, reads AAGVIQSPRHLIKEKRETATLKCYPIPRHDTVYWYQQGPGQDPQFLISFYEKMQSDKGSIPDRFSAQQFSDYHSELNMSSLELGDSALYFCASSPRHADYYEQYFGPGTRLTVT.

The V and J genes are TRBV6-5 and TRBJ2-5, with D maybe TRBD2 (6 bases). This CDR3 spans 15 amino acids. From germline, CDR1 is MNHEY and CDR2 SVGAGI. V gave up 6 bases and J gave up 6 bases, with 20 bases separating them. Here the CDR3 reads CASSLNHGTFQTQYF. CDR3 sequence (DNA): TGTGCCAGCAGCCTTAATCATGGGACTTTCCAGACCCAGTACTTC.

This chain uses TRBV6-5 with TRBJ2-2; 10 bases fit TRBD2. The germline V gene encodes CDR1 MNHEY and CDR2 SVGAGI. Trimming at V came to 4 bases and at J to 1 base, leaving 3 bases not matched to a gene. The CDR3 covers 16 residues. The DNA for the CDR3 is TGTGCCAGCAGTTTTAGGACTAGCGGGAACACCGGGGAGCTGTTTTTT. Residues: CASSFRTSGNTGELFF.

The chain carries TRBV4-3 and TRBJ2-1; 8 bases align to TRBD2. Trimming took 1 base from V and 1 from J; bases not matched to a gene: 6. CDR3 length: 17 amino acids. Germline V gene sequence: CDR1 LGHNA, CDR2 YSLEER. CDR3 sequence (DNA): TGCGCCAGCAGCCAAGTAGCGGGGCCTTATTCCTACAATGAGCAGTTCTTC. Encoded protein: CASSQVAGPYSYNEQFF.

The chain has TRBV5-6 and TRBJ2-5, with TRBD2 identical over 11 bases. CDR1 is SGHDT and CDR2 is YYEEEE in the germline V gene. The CDR3 runs 15 residues. V was clipped by 7 bases and J by 0 bases; unmatched bases: 5. The CDR3: CASVKGLADQETQYF. In DNA, the CDR3 is TGTGCCAGCGTTAAGGGACTAGCGGACCAAGAGACCCAGTACTTC.

This clone appeared a single time. The V and J genes are TRBV6-6 and TRBJ1-4; no definite D call. V was trimmed by 4 bases and J by 0 bases, leaving 3 bases between them. Germline CDR1 and CDR2: MNHNY and SVGAGI (reference sequence). This CDR3 has 13 residues. Written as DNA, the CDR3 is TGTGCCAGCAGTTCCACAACTAATGAAAAACTGTTTTTT. Translating it yields CASSSTTNEKLFF.

The rearrangement joins TRBV28 to TRBJ2-4; the D gene is possibly TRBD1 (5 bases). V was cut by 8 bases and J by 3 bases, with 14 bases left in between. Germline CDR1 reads MDHEN; CDR2 reads SYDVKM. The CDR3 is made up of 14 amino acids. The CDR3 spells CASRKGRGKNIQYF. The CDR3 DNA sequence: TGTGCCAGCCGCAAGGGTAGGGGCAAAAACATTCAGTACTTC. The whole variable domain, filled in from reference TRBV28 and TRBJ2-4, reads DVKVTQSSRYLVKRTGEKVFLECVQDMDHENMFWYRQDPGLGLRLIYFSYDVKMKEKGDIPEGYSVSREKKERFSLILESASTNQTSMYLCASRKGRGKNIQYFGAGTRLSVL.

V and J are TRBV7-2 and TRBJ2-2, with TRBD2 identical over 12 bases. The CDR3 runs 16 residues. J lost 8 bases, V lost 6 bases, and 10 bases had no gene match. Germline CDR1 reads SGHTA; CDR2 reads FQGNSA. CDR3: CASRALAGGPWGELFF. CDR3 bases: TGTGCCAGCAGGGCACTAGCGGGAGGACCGTGGGGGGAGCTGTTTTTT.

The count of this clone is one. The chain recombines TRBV5-6 with TRBJ2-2; 9 bases are a match to TRBD1. Trimming cost V 3 bases and J 6 bases; bases outside gene matches: 3. The CDR3 has 14 amino acids. Germline CDR1 reads SGHDT; CDR2 reads YYEEEE. The chain's CDR3 is CASSSDRGAGELFF. The DNA for the CDR3 is TGTGCCAGCAGCTCCGACAGGGGGGCCGGGGAGCTGTTTTTT.

The chain recombines TRBV27 with TRBJ2-2; TRBD2 matches at 10 bases. The trim removed 0 bases at V and 6 bases at J, leaving 4 bases unmatched. The CDR3 runs to 16 residues. The V gene's germline CDR1 is MNHEY and CDR2 SMNVEV (reference sequence). The CDR3 protein is CASSLSPGLASGELFF. The CDR3, as DNA: TGTGCCAGCAGTTTATCACCGGGACTAGCGTCCGGGGAGCTGTTTTTT.

The V and J genes are TRBV9 and TRBJ2-1, with TRBD2 matching over 7 bases. With 0 bases clipped from V and 5 bases from J, the junction kept 5 bases outside the gene matches. In germline, CDR1 is SGDLS, CDR2 YYNGEE. The CDR3 sequence is 15 residues long. The CDR3 DNA follows: TGTGCCAGCAGCGTAGTTGGCGGGAGAGACAATGAGCAGTTCTTC. It yields the protein CASSVVGGRDNEQFF.